This T cell receptor (beta chain) was profiled in a study of blood T cell repertoires in COVID-19. Study details: PBMCs, B-cell-depleted T cells, or T cells provided the cDNA or gDNA that made up the material.

Recruits, aged about 18 to 95 years, lived in 24 US areas. Authors' data handling: Cell counts per sample came from amplifying reference gene primers. Assay used: immunoSEQ multiplex PCR; TCRdb lists only in-frame clones, some missing. Clone size and the V and J calls come from that table; the DNA yielded D and trimming. The table has 250,000 to 350,000 clones, 75% to 90% seen once; the top ten hold roughly 4.3%. The ends lost 0 bases at V and 5 bases at J; junction bases unmatched: 7. CDR3 size: 16 residues. The germline CDR1 and CDR2 sequences are SGDLS and YYNGEE. The TCR was taken from a woman aged 25 to 39 who had recovered from COVID-19. The sample was PBMCs or T cells enriched from blood (not recorded which). The chain joins TRBV9 to TRBJ1-1, with TRBD1 matching 10 bases. The CDR3 DNA is TGTGCCAGCAGCGTAGCCCGGACAGGGGGTTTGACTGAAGCTTTCTTT. This sequence encodes CASSVARTGGLTEAFF.